This T cell receptor (beta chain) appears in the sequencing data of a study of T-cell reconstitution after alpha-beta-depleted transplantation in children. The CDR3 runs 17 residues. V was trimmed by 0 bases and J by 1 base, leaving 13 bases between them. Germline assignment: CDR1 WNHNN and CDR2 SYGVQD (reference sequence). Using unique molecular identifiers, the investigators prepared the TCRbeta library. TCRdb redid the calling of the PCR reads with MiXCR, one entry per CDR3 protein. The profile shows fewer than 550,000 distinct CDR3 sequences, about 10% of them singletons. Study-wide results and caveats: Expanded graft clones, several hundred of them, were reportedly the source of alpha-beta T cells about two months after transplant. Newly made T cells mostly supplied T-cell counts and diversity one year after transplant. In some patients, recipient T cells and intrathymic progenitors surviving conditioning explained high day-60 diversity.

This clonotype was observed at least ten times. The antigen is unknown. The chain combines TRBV10-1 with TRBJ2-4, with D perhaps TRBD2 (5 bases). The source of this sequence is a female patient between 2 and 15 years old who had a stem cell transplant for aplastic anemia, so the T cells may come from the graft donor. Source: PBMCs, mostly from graft donor cells, taken 180 days after TCRalphabeta/CD19-depleted stem cell transplant. Here the CDR3 DNA reads TGCGCCAGCAGTGAGTCAGGGAGCGCCGATGCCAAAAACATTCAGTACTTC. Amino acid sequence: CASSESGSADAKNIQYF.